The next 5 T cell receptor beta chains were all read from a single sample in a study of blood T cell repertoires in COVID-19. The data were produced by immunoSEQ multiplex PCR, yet TCRdb's version contains in-frame clones alone and is incomplete. The data contain 85,000 to 110,000 clones, about 88% of them singletons. The sample consisted of peripheral blood. These receptors were taken from a human donor in a cohort sampled during active COVID-19.

This clone was seen a single time. The V gene is TRBV4-2, the J gene TRBJ2-1; D is ambiguous. The CDR3 runs 16 residues. CDR1 is LGHNA and CDR2 is YNFKEQ in the germline V gene. V was shortened by 0 bases and J by 0 bases, with 9 bases between the two germline ends. This CDR3 is CASSQDGASSYNEQFF. The CDR3 DNA sequence: TGTGCCAGCAGCCAAGACGGCGCTAGCTCCTACAATGAGCAGTTCTTC.

This sequence joins TRBV28 and TRBJ1-5; TRBD1 matches at 8 bases. Germline V lookup: CDR1 MDHEN, CDR2 SYDVKM. V was pared by 4 bases and J by 4 bases, with 12 bases of the junction left unmatched. This CDR3 is built from 17 residues. The CDR3 region has the DNA TGTGCCAGCAGTTCCCCCGGGACAGGTGGGCCGAATCAGCCCCAGCATTTT. It yields the protein CASSSPGTGGPNQPQHF.

This clone has only a few counts. The gene calls are TRBV2 and TRBJ1-1; unclear D gene. The CDR3 totals 13 residues. The V gene's germline CDR1 is SNHLY and CDR2 FYNNEI. V lost 5 bases and J lost 2, with 9 bases in between. The CDR3 sequence: CASSPQANTEAFF. For the CDR3, the DNA is TGTGCCAGCAGTCCTCAAGCTAACACTGAAGCTTTCTTT.

The chain has TRBV28 and TRBJ1-5; no definite D call. This CDR3 has 16 residues. Per germline, CDR1 MDHEN and CDR2 SYDVKM. Trimming shortened V by 6 bases and J by 0 bases, and 15 bases separated the two germline ends. This CDR3 reads CASRGVGRGSNQPQHF. The CDR3 nucleotides are TGTGCCAGCAGGGGAGTCGGGCGAGGTAGCAATCAGCCCCAGCATTTT.

The chain carries TRBV5-4 and TRBJ2-5; possibly TRBD2 for D (6 bases). V gave up 4 bases and J gave up 9 bases, with 25 bases separating them. Germline V lookup: CDR1 SGHNT, CDR2 YYREEE (reference sequence). The CDR3 runs to 16 residues. DNA of the CDR3: TGTGCCAGCAGCAGTCGAACCGGGACTTCGCAATGGGCCCAGTACTTC. This encodes CASSSRTGTSQWAQYF.